A single sample is the source of the 11 T cell receptor beta chains below, sequenced in a study of T cells in Graves' hyperthyroidism and ophthalmopathy. TCR beta CDR3 regions were amplified from RNA transcripts. The HTBI primer set was used in a first-round RT-PCR of the TCR CDR3. MiXCR, applied by TCRdb to the multiplex PCR reads, yields one record per CDR3 protein. There are around 600,000 distinct CDR3 sequences in the sample; roughly 15% occur only once, and around 3.5% lies in the top ten. Input material: blood. The receptor set was obtained from a middle-aged woman with Graves' ophthalmopathy.

The chain has TRBV12-3 or TRBV12-4 and TRBJ2-7; D not certain. V was cut by 3 bases and J by 7 bases, with 13 bases left in between. The length of the CDR3 is 13 residues. The CDR3 spells CASSLGYPGEQYF. The CDR3 DNA reads as TGTGCCAGCAGTTTGGGTTACCCCGGGGAGCAGTACTTC.

V is TRBV28 and J is TRBJ1-5, with D unclear. The V gene lost 5 bases and the J gene lost 9 bases, with 17 bases spanning the gap. Germline CDR1 MDHEN, CDR2 SYDVKM. There are 14 residues in the CDR3. The CDR3 coding sequence is TGTGCCAGCAGTCCCTCGAACAGTCGAGGGCCCCAGCATTTT. It yields the protein CASSPSNSRGPQHF.

The chain joins TRBV5-1 to TRBJ2-1; the D gene is possibly TRBD2 (6 bases). The CDR3 is 16 residues long. Germline V CDR1 and CDR2: SGHRS, YFSETQ. The germline V and J ends were trimmed by 4 bases and 0 bases, with 14 bases remaining between them. Here the CDR3 reads CASSPGGGASYNEQFF. The CDR3 DNA is TGCGCCAGCAGCCCTGGTGGAGGGGCCTCCTACAATGAGCAGTTCTTC.

The chain joins TRBV19 to TRBJ2-1; D is undetermined. Germline values: CDR1 LNHDA, CDR2 SQIVND (reference sequence). Trimming took 1 base from V and 7 from J, leaving 17 bases between them. This CDR3 contains 16 residues. The CDR3 coding sequence is TGTGCCAGTAGTATAGTAGGTTCGCGGCCTGGGAATGAGCAGTTCTTC. It translates to CASSIVGSRPGNEQFF.

This clonotype has at least ten counts. V gene TRBV2 combines with J gene TRBJ2-5; 10 bases map to TRBD2. The CDR3 length is 16 residues. Germline-derived CDR1 and CDR2 are SNHLY and FYNNEI. V trimming: 4 bases; J trimming: 6 bases; junction bases outside the gene matches: 11. The CDR3 loop is CASSVGLAGEKKTQYF. The DNA for the CDR3 is TGTGCCAGCAGTGTCGGTCTAGCGGGAGAAAAAAAGACCCAGTACTTC.

The rearrangement links TRBV19 to TRBJ2-7; perhaps TRBD1 as D (6 bases). CDR3 length equals 15 residues. The V gene lost 6 bases and the J gene lost 3 bases, with 18 bases spanning the gap. Germline V gene lookup returns CDR1 LNHDA and CDR2 SQIVND (reference sequence). CDR3 sequence: CASSRNPGQDYEQYF. The CDR3 DNA follows: TGTGCCAGTAGCAGAAATCCGGGACAAGACTACGAGCAGTACTTC.

This clonotype occurred a few times. The rearrangement joins TRBV3-1 to TRBJ2-2, with no clear D. The CDR3 is made up of 13 amino acids. Trimming took off 1 base at V and 5 bases at J, with 5 bases between the two ends. Germline CDR1 is LGHDT and CDR2 is YNNKEL (reference sequence). The DNA for the CDR3 is TGTGCCAGCAGCCAAGCTGGGACCGGGGAGCTGTTTTTT. Encoded protein: CASSQAGTGELFF.

CDR3 coding DNA: TGTGCCAGCAGTTTGGGGACTATCCAGTATTTT. It is translated as CASSLGTIQYF. V usage is TRBV27 and J usage is TRBJ2-3, with 7 bases lining up with TRBD2. Germline CDR1 is MNHEY and CDR2 is SMNVEV (reference sequence). The CDR3 length is 11 residues. Trimming cost V 3 bases and J 12 bases; bases outside gene matches: 3.

This clonotype was observed many times. The chain recombines TRBV20-1 with TRBJ2-3, with D possibly called TRBD1 or TRBD2 (5 bases each). The germline V gene encodes CDR1 DFQATT and CDR2 SNEGSKA (reference sequence). The V end was cut by 1 base, the J end by 0 bases, with 11 bases between. The CDR3 extends over 15 amino acids. The CDR3 protein is CSARGTRRSTDTQYF. CDR3 bases: TGCAGTGCTAGAGGGACAAGGAGGAGCACAGATACGCAGTATTTT.

The gene calls are TRBV4-2 and TRBJ2-2; D gene uncertain. Trimming pared 2 bases from V and 3 bases from J, leaving 7 bases between. The germline V gene has CDR1 LGHNA and CDR2 YNFKEQ. This CDR3 comprises 14 residues. In nucleotides, the CDR3 is TGTGCCAGCAGCCAAACCGGGTACACCGGGGAGCTGTTTTTT. Translating gives CASSQTGYTGELFF.

This clonotype was counted only a few times. The V call is TRBV4-1, the J call TRBJ1-1; a possible D gene is TRBD1 (6 bases). Germline CDR1 and CDR2: MGHRA and YSYEKL. This CDR3 contains 14 residues. Trimming removed 0 bases at V and 10 bases at J, with 15 bases between. In DNA form, the CDR3 reads TGCGCCAGCAGCCAAGATCTTACAGGGAGTGGAGCTTTCTTT. As protein: CASSQDLTGSGAFF.